This entry lists 13 T cell receptor beta chains sequenced from one sample in a study of T cell clonality in common variable immunodeficiency. Libraries were prepared by immunoSEQ multiplex PCR; TCRdb keeps only in-frame clonotypes and omits some of them. The specimen has 45,000 to 65,000 clones, none found just once. Sequenced sample: peripheral blood mononuclear cells. The receptors were sampled from a person aged 18 to 70 in good health.

This clone appeared many times. The read terminates 3 residues ahead of where the CDR3 ends, so the germline J gene completes it. V usage is TRBV12-3 or TRBV12-4 and J usage is TRBJ2-1, with a tentative D call TRBD2 (7 bases). The CDR3 has 14 residues. Trimming took off 9 bases at V and 0 bases at J, with 12 bases between the two ends. CDR3 region: CASYAGASYNEQFF. The sequenced part of the CDR3 DNA is TGTGCCAGTTACGCGGGGGCCTCCTACAATGAG.

Concerning this clone: Coverage ceases 3 residues before the CDR3 finishes, and the germline J gene fills in the end. The gene calls are TRBV11-2 and TRBJ1-5; D is unclear. V lost 0 bases and J 5 bases, leaving 8 bases between the germline ends. Germline V gene lookup returns CDR1 SGHAT and CDR2 FQNNGV. The CDR3 has 14 residues. The CDR3 region is CASSLDYSHQPQHF. The CDR3 bases that were read are TGTGCCAGCAGCTTAGATTACTCCCATCAGCCC.

The sample holds many counts of this clone. The CDR3 end is not reached by the read, which stops 3 residues before it; the germline J gene fills it in. This rearrangement joins TRBV6-2 or TRBV6-3 to TRBJ2-1; perhaps TRBD1 as D (6 bases). Looked up from germline, CDR1 is MNHEY and CDR2 is SVGEGT. The V end was cut by 2 bases, the J end by 9 bases, with 23 bases between. The CDR3 consists of 17 residues. CDR3 bases read: TGTGCCAGCAGTTACGGGGCAGGGACAATCGCTCGGAGTGAG. Translated, it gives CASSYGAGTIARSE. The entire CDR3 protein is CASSYGAGTIARSEQFF.

Ten or more counts support this clone. The read terminates 3 residues before the CDR3 end, so the remaining end is supplied by the germline J gene. The chain combines TRBV29-1 with TRBJ2-3, with 7 bases that match TRBD1. Germline V CDR1 and CDR2: SQVTM, ANQGSEA. This CDR3 spans 12 amino acids. The sequenced CDR3 bases are TGCAGCGTTGAGGCTACAGGGGAAGCG. It is translated as CSVEATGEA. The entire CDR3 protein reads CSVEATGEAQYF.

This clone was detected ten times or more. The CDR3 end falls 3 residues outside the read, so it is completed with the germline J gene. The rearrangement uses TRBV5-6 and TRBJ2-7; D remains ambiguous. Trimming shortened V by 5 bases and J by 2 bases, and 8 bases separated the two germline ends. CDR3 size: 12 residues. Germline CDR1 reads SGHDT; CDR2 reads YYEEEE. The part of the CDR3 DNA that was read is TGTGCCAGCAGTCTAGTGCCCTACGAG. It translates to CASSLVPYE. From start to end, the CDR3 is CASSLVPYEQYF.

This clone was counted many times. Read sequence stops 3 residues before the CDR3 end, and the germline J gene provides the missing end. The genes are TRBV30 and TRBJ2-1; TRBD2 matches 8 bases. The length of the CDR3 is 13 residues. Germline V gene lookup returns CDR1 GTSNPN and CDR2 SVGIG (reference sequence). Trimming at V came to 4 bases and at J to 7 bases, leaving 6 bases not matched to a gene. The covered CDR3 bases are TGTGCCTGGATTAACGCGGGAGGAAATGAG. This codes for CAWINAGGNE. The CDR3 in its entirety is CAWINAGGNEQFF. Together with reference TRBV30 and TRBJ2-1, the CDR3 gives the full variable domain: SQTIHQWPATLVQPVGSPLSLECTVEGTSNPNLYWYRQAAGRGLQLLFYSVGIGQISSEVPQNLSASRPQDRQFILSSKKLLLSDSGFYLCAWINAGGNEQFFGPGTRLTVL.

On this clone itself: The sequence runs out 3 residues before the end of the CDR3; the remainder is reconstructed from the germline J gene. The rearrangement uses TRBV7-6 and TRBJ2-5, with 11 positions matching TRBD2. This CDR3 comprises 15 residues. The J segment lost 5 bases and the V segment lost 5 bases, leaving 7 bases of the junction unmatched. Per germline, CDR1 SGHVS and CDR2 FNYEAQ. The CDR3 here is CASSPSGGPWETQYF. The sequenced part of the CDR3 DNA is TGTGCCAGCAGCCCTAGCGGGGGGCCGTGGGAGACC.

This clone was observed many times. The read terminates 3 residues ahead of where the CDR3 ends, so the germline J gene completes it. The J gene is TRBJ1-1, the V gene TRBV29-1, with unresolved D. V was cut by 5 bases and J by 1 base, with 8 bases left in between. The CDR3 extends over 12 amino acids. Per germline, CDR1 SQVTM and CDR2 ANQGSEA. The DNA read from the CDR3 is TGCAGCGTTCTGAAAGGGAACACTGAA. It is translated as CSVLKGNTE. Given in full, the CDR3 is CSVLKGNTEAFF.

This clone was recorded at least ten times. The CDR3 end is not reached by the read, which stops 3 residues before it; the germline J gene fills it in. The sample contains more than one DNA sequence encoding this CDR3. The chain uses TRBV29-1 and TRBJ1-4, with no clear D. CDR1 and CDR2 from the germline V gene are SQVTM and ANQGSEA. V lost 4 bases and J 6 bases, leaving 6 bases between the germline ends. This CDR3 has 11 residues. The CDR3 loop is CSVVLYEKLFF. CDR3 bases read: TGCAGCGTTGTCCTCTATGAAAAA.

There are many counts of this clone. Read data end 3 residues before the CDR3 end; the end is taken from the germline J gene. The rearrangement joins TRBV30 to TRBJ1-4, with TRBD1 matching over 7 bases. Germline CDR1 and CDR2: GTSNPN and SVGIG (reference sequence). Losses at the gene ends were 1 base for V and 10 bases for J; bases not matched to a gene: 18. The CDR3 has 17 amino acids. CDR3 sequence reads: CAWSGHRGAIFFGKLFF. CDR3 DNA (partial): TGTGCCTGGAGTGGACACAGGGGAGCAATTTTTTTTGGAAAA.

There are many counts of this clone. The read terminates 3 residues before the CDR3 end, so the remaining end is supplied by the germline J gene. The chain is built from TRBV20-1 and TRBJ2-7, with 8 bases aligning to TRBD2. Germline V gene lookup returns CDR1 DFQATT and CDR2 SNEGSKA (reference sequence). The V gene end was trimmed by 5 bases and the J gene end by 2 bases; junction bases not matched to a gene: 11. The CDR3 covers 15 residues. CDR3 bases read: TGCAGTGCTGCGCAAAGTGGGCGGGGGGCCTACGAG. Its protein is CSAAQSGRGAYE. In full, the CDR3 reads CSAAQSGRGAYEQYF.

This clone was seen repeatedly, ten times or more. The observed sequence ends 3 residues before the CDR3 terminus, with the missing tail filled in from the germline J gene. The chain combines TRBV7-9 with TRBJ2-7; TRBD2 matches 8 bases. Looked up from germline, CDR1 is SEHNR and CDR2 is FQNEAQ (reference sequence). Trimming at V came to 5 bases and at J to 6 bases, leaving 6 bases not matched to a gene. The CDR3 is 13 amino acids. The sequenced part of the CDR3 DNA is TGTGCCAGCAGCCGGGGGGGTTCGGGCGAG. Amino acid sequence: CASSRGGSGE. The complete CDR3 protein is CASSRGGSGEQYF.

Ten or more counts support this clone. The DNA ends 3 residues before the CDR3 does, and the rest of the CDR3 is filled in from the germline J gene. The V call is TRBV20-1, the J call TRBJ2-7; D might be TRBD2 (7 bases). Trimming removed 7 bases at V and 3 bases at J, with 22 bases between. The germline V gene has CDR1 DFQATT and CDR2 SNEGSKA (reference sequence). This CDR3 spans 15 amino acids. The CDR3 sequence: CSGKGGGGTDYEQYF. The CDR3 bases that were read are TGCAGTGGCAAGGGAGGGGGAGGGACGGACTACGAG.